The 11 T cell receptor beta chains reported below all come from one sample, sequenced in a study of blood T cell repertoires in COVID-19. Sequencing used immunoSEQ multiplex PCR; TCRdb keeps in-frame clones, though not all of them. The profile shows some 69,000 clones, less than 95% of them singletons. The sample consisted of peripheral blood. Source of these receptors: a man in his forties or fifties with COVID-19, enrolled during active disease.

The genes are TRBV6-5 and TRBJ2-1; 7 bases line up with TRBD1. Looked up from germline, CDR1 is MNHEY and CDR2 is SVGAGI. Losses at the gene ends were 0 bases for V and 5 bases for J; bases not matched to a gene: 1. The CDR3 sequence is 14 residues long. CDR3 region: CASSYSTGNNEQFF. The CDR3 coding sequence is TGTGCCAGCAGTTACTCGACAGGGAACAATGAGCAGTTCTTC.

The CDR3 sequence is CASSARQGEEKLFF. CDR3 in DNA: TGTGCCAGTAGTGCCCGACAGGGGGAGGAAAAACTGTTTTTT. The chain employs TRBV19 and TRBJ1-4; 9 bases agree with TRBD1. Germline CDR1 is LNHDA and CDR2 is SQIVND (reference sequence). V was pared by 5 bases and J by 8 bases, with 6 bases of the junction left unmatched. The CDR3 contains 14 residues. The full variable domain, its missing parts supplied by reference TRBV19 and TRBJ1-4, is DGGITQSPKYLFRKEGQNVTLSCEQNLNHDAMYWYRQDPGQGLRLIYYSQIVNDFQKGDIAEGYSVSREKKESFPLTVTSAQKNPTAFYLCASSARQGEEKLFFGSGTQLSVL.

This clone has only one observation. This sequence joins TRBV7-9 and TRBJ1-3, with D possibly matching TRBD1 (5 bases). V lost 2 bases to trimming and J lost 2 bases, with 16 bases between them. The CDR3 spans 17 residues. Per germline, CDR1 SEHNR and CDR2 FQNEAQ (reference sequence). The CDR3 DNA reads TGTGCCAGCAGCTTATCAGACCCTAGGGGCGCTGGAAACACCATATATTTT. Residues: CASSLSDPRGAGNTIYF. Drawing the rest from reference TRBV7-9 and TRBJ1-3, the complete variable domain is DTGVSQNPRHKITKRGQNVTFRCDPISEHNRLYWYRQTLGQGPEFLTYFQNEAQLEKSRLLSDRFSAERPKGSFSTLEIQRTEQGDSAMYLCASSLSDPRGAGNTIYFGEGSWLTVV.

The rearrangement uses TRBV14 and TRBJ2-7; TRBD2 matches 13 bases. The CDR3 has 15 amino acids. Trimming at V came to 6 bases and at J to 2 bases, leaving 4 bases not matched to a gene. CDR1 SGHDN and CDR2 FVKESK come from the germline V gene. In DNA form, the CDR3 reads TGTGCCAGCAGTCAAACTAGCGGGAGGGCCTACGAGCAGTACTTC. Translation gives CASSQTSGRAYEQYF. The entire variable domain, with the rest obtained from reference TRBV14 and TRBJ2-7, is as follows: EAGVTQFPSHSVIEKGQTVTLRCDPISGHDNLYWYRRVMGKEIKFLLHFVKESKQDESGMPNNRFLAERTGGTYSTLKVQPAELEDSGVYFCASSQTSGRAYEQYFGPGTRLTVT.

CDR3 in DNA: TGCGCCAGCAGCCACGGGGGCGCGGGAGTGACAGATACGCAGTATTTT. Its protein is CASSHGGAGVTDTQYF. The V and J genes are TRBV4-3 and TRBJ2-3, with D possibly matching TRBD2 (7 bases). Looked up from germline, CDR1 is LGHNA and CDR2 is YSLEER. Trimming pared 3 bases from V and 3 bases from J, leaving 16 bases between. There are 16 residues in the CDR3.

V gene TRBV12-2 combines with J gene TRBJ1-6; the D call of TRBD1 is as the table states it, not checked on the DNA. TRBV12-2 is a recognized pseudogene. This CDR3 region has 15 residues. Here the CDR3 reads CASRQKDRDNSPLHF. The CDR3 DNA reads as TGTGCAAGTCGCCAAAAGGACAGGGACAATTCACCCCTCCACTTT.

V gene TRBV4-3 combines with J gene TRBJ2-7; TRBD2 matches at 9 bases. V gave up 4 bases and J gave up 4 bases; unmatched junction bases: 8. The CDR3 runs 15 residues. In germline, CDR1 is LGHNA, CDR2 YSLEER. The CDR3 bases are TGCGCCAGCAGCCCACGACTAGCGGTTACGTACGAGCAGTACTTC. Its translation: CASSPRLAVTYEQYF.

J is TRBJ1-1 and V is TRBV3-1 (or the pseudogene TRBV3-2); no firm D call. CDR3 length equals 15 residues. Per germline, CDR1 LGHDT and CDR2 YNNKEL (reference sequence). V shed 0 bases and J shed 8 bases, with 16 bases lying between them. CDR3 nucleotides: TGTGCCAGCAGCCAAGATGCGGGAGGGCTAGTAGAAGCTTTCTTT. This sequence encodes CASSQDAGGLVEAFF.

This sequence joins TRBV13 and TRBJ2-5, with 8 positions matching TRBD1. In germline, CDR1 is PRHDT, CDR2 FYEKMQ (reference sequence). CDR3 length: 13 residues. The ends lost 5 bases at V and 11 bases at J; junction bases unmatched: 10. In nucleotides, the CDR3 is TGTGCCAGCAGCAGTAATCAGGGGGCGGTTCAGTACTTC. Its translation: CASSSNQGAVQYF.

This clone was counted between two and nine times. The V gene is TRBV6-5, the J gene TRBJ1-2, with TRBD1 matching 8 bases. CDR3 size: 13 residues. The junction had 8 bases not matched to a gene; V was cut back by 7 bases and J by 7 bases. CDR1 is MNHEY and CDR2 is SVGAGI in the germline V gene. The CDR3 DNA sequence: TGTGCCAGCACCGGATGGACAGGGTTTGGCTACACCTTC. This codes for CASTGWTGFGYTF.

The rearrangement joins TRBV18 to TRBJ1-2; the D gene is possibly TRBD1 (5 bases). The CDR3 totals 15 residues. The germline V and J ends were trimmed by 2 bases and 8 bases, with 18 bases remaining between them. The germline V gene encodes CDR1 KGHSH and CDR2 LQKENI. The CDR3 spells CASSPTSGPDGGYTF. In nucleotides, the CDR3 is TGTGCCAGCTCACCAACTTCAGGGCCTGATGGAGGCTACACCTTC.